A single sample is the source of the 20 T cell receptor beta chains below, sequenced in a study of cytomegalovirus exposure and HLA in healthy donors. PCR employed 60 Vbeta and 13 Jbeta primers. Profiled with immunoSEQ multiplex PCR; TCRdb holds only in-frame clones, not every one. This table holds over 200,000 clones, more than 75% found once. Sequenced: PBMCs. These receptors originate from a human donor in good health.

This clone showed up just once. The chain is built from TRBV28 and TRBJ1-2; D not resolved. Trimming cost V 6 bases and J 4 bases, with 12 bases left between them. The V gene's germline CDR1 is MDHEN and CDR2 SYDVKM. This CDR3 is 13 amino acids long. Here the CDR3 DNA reads TGTGCCAGCAGACAGAAGTGGGCCTATGGCTACACCTTC. It is translated as CASRQKWAYGYTF.

The chain combines TRBV14 with TRBJ2-7, with TRBD2 matching over 9 bases. Trimming at V came to 2 bases and at J to 3 bases, leaving 11 bases not matched to a gene. From germline, CDR1 is SGHDN and CDR2 FVKESK. This CDR3 region has 17 residues. CDR3 sequence: CASSQRLAESTNYEQYF. CDR3 DNA sequence: TGTGCCAGCAGCCAACGACTAGCGGAGTCCACGAACTACGAGCAGTACTTC.

This chain links TRBV7-9 with TRBJ2-5; 8 nucleotides match TRBD1. Judging by the DNA end, TRBJ2-7 fits better; the J call may be wrong. The CDR3 consists of 14 residues. Germline V gene data show CDR1 as SEHNR and CDR2 as FQNEAQ (reference sequence). The CDR3 DNA sequence: TGTGCCAGCAAAGCAGGGGGCCCAGCCTACGAGCAGTACTTC. Encoded protein: CASKAGGPAYEQYF.

The chain is built from TRBV27 and TRBJ2-7, with D tentatively TRBD2 (5 bases). Trimming stripped 6 bases from V and 6 bases from J, with 9 bases between. The CDR3 runs 11 residues. Germline V gene data show CDR1 as MNHEY and CDR2 as SMNVEV (reference sequence). This CDR3 reads CASSTRGEQYF. The CDR3 DNA sequence: TGTGCCAGCAGCACACGGGGCGAGCAGTACTTC.

This chain links TRBV4-3 with TRBJ1-1; D possibly corresponds to TRBD1 (5 bases). Germline values: CDR1 LGHNA, CDR2 YSLEER. The CDR3 runs to 19 residues. Trimming removed 5 bases from V and 2 bases from J, with 27 bases in between. Here the CDR3 reads CASSSANLTQAGTNTEAFF. Written as DNA, the CDR3 is TGCGCCAGCAGCTCAGCCAATTTAACCCAGGCCGGGACTAACACTGAAGCTTTCTTT.

The chain joins TRBV19 to TRBJ2-1; D may be TRBD2 (6 bases). V was cut by 4 bases and J by 6 bases, with 19 bases left in between. This CDR3 region has 16 residues. Germline V gene data show CDR1 as LNHDA and CDR2 as SQIVND (reference sequence). In nucleotides, the CDR3 is TGTGCCAGTAGTACCTGGCGGAGGGGTAGGGTCAATGAGCAGTTCTTC. Amino acid sequence: CASSTWRRGRVNEQFF.

V gene TRBV5-1 combines with J gene TRBJ1-1; possibly TRBD1 for D (6 bases). CDR1 is SGHRS and CDR2 is YFSETQ in the germline V gene. Trimming shortened V by 4 bases and J by 4 bases, and 23 bases separated the two germline ends. CDR3 length: 17 amino acids. CDR3 nucleotide sequence: TGCGCCAGCAGCGTGGGGACTTTCGGGGGGCGGGGCACTGAAGCTTTCTTT. This translates into CASSVGTFGGRGTEAFF.

J is TRBJ2-1 and V is TRBV4-1; TRBD2 matches at 16 bases. This CDR3 spans 17 amino acids. The J segment lost 8 bases and the V segment lost 7 bases, leaving 11 bases of the junction unmatched. From germline, CDR1 is MGHRA and CDR2 YSYEKL. The CDR3 DNA sequence: TGCGCCAGCAAGAGGGGGACTAGCGGGAGGGCAGGCGATGAGCAGTTCTTC. This translates into CASKRGTSGRAGDEQFF.

A few counts support this clone. The chain links TRBV5-6 to TRBJ2-7, with D unresolved. Trimming left V 4 bases short and J 4 bases short, with 6 bases between. CDR1 is SGHDT and CDR2 is YYEEEE in the germline V gene. CDR3 size: 11 residues. The CDR3 coding sequence is TGTGCCAGCAGCGCCAGGTACGAGCAGTACTTC. It encodes CASSARYEQYF.

This clone was counted only a few times. The chain joins TRBV25-1 to TRBJ1-2; 8 bases map to TRBD1. Trimming removed 2 bases from V and 8 bases from J; junction bases left unmatched: 4. The CDR3 consists of 13 residues. CDR1 is MGHDK, CDR2 SYGVNS, per germline. DNA of the CDR3: TGTGCCAGCAGTGAAAGGACAGGGAGAGGCTACACCTTC. Protein sequence: CASSERTGRGYTF.

The count of this clone is one. This chain joins TRBV27 and TRBJ2-5; D is unresolved. The V gene's germline CDR1 is MNHEY and CDR2 SMNVEV (reference sequence). V was clipped by 5 bases and J by 1 base, with 8 bases between them. This CDR3 is 13 amino acids long. CDR3 sequence (DNA): TGTGCCAGCAGTCGGGTTCGCCAAGAGACCCAGTACTTC. This translates into CASSRVRQETQYF.

This clone was picked up one time. This rearrangement joins TRBV4-3 to TRBJ2-7; 9 nucleotides match TRBD1. With V trimmed by 0 bases and J by 4 bases, 4 bases remained unmatched. The CDR3 spans 15 residues. In germline, CDR1 is LGHNA, CDR2 YSLEER. Written as DNA, the CDR3 is TGCGCCAGCAGCCAAGAAACAGGGGGCGGGTACGAGCAGTACTTC. It translates to CASSQETGGGYEQYF.

The CDR3, as DNA: TGTGCCAGCAGTTTCGGGAACACTGAAGCTTTCTTT. It codes for CASSFGNTEAFF. The chain couples TRBV6-5 to TRBJ1-1; D is undetermined. The CDR3 runs 12 residues. Germline V gene lookup returns CDR1 MNHEY and CDR2 SVGAGI. The V end lost 4 bases, the J end lost 1 base, and 4 bases lay between the germline ends.

The chain uses TRBV11-2 and TRBJ2-6; 11 bases align to TRBD1. V was pared by 4 bases and J by 3 bases, with 11 bases of the junction left unmatched. Germline CDR1 reads SGHAT; CDR2 reads FQNNGV. The CDR3 has 19 amino acids. The CDR3 bases are TGTGCCAGCAGCTCTCTAAAGGACAGGGGGCAGGGTGGGGCCAACGTCCTGACTTTC. It translates to CASSSLKDRGQGGANVLTF.

This clone was seen only once. This chain joins TRBV27 and TRBJ1-5, with unresolved D. CDR3 length: 12 residues. In germline, CDR1 is MNHEY, CDR2 SMNVEV (reference sequence). Trimming removed 3 bases at V and 6 bases at J, with 6 bases between. DNA of the CDR3: TGTGCCAGCAGTTTCCCCAGTCAGCCCCAGCATTTT. This codes for CASSFPSQPQHF.

The CDR3 DNA reads as TGTGCCATCAGTGATCCCACGGACAGGGCCGGAAACACCATATATTTT. This codes for CAISDPTDRAGNTIYF. The chain links TRBV10-3 to TRBJ1-3; 8 bases are shared with TRBD1. This CDR3 contains 16 residues. Trimming cost V 3 bases and J 4 bases; bases outside gene matches: 8. Germline lookup yields CDR1 ENHRY and CDR2 SYGVKD.

This sequence joins TRBV5-1 and TRBJ2-7, with 9 positions matching TRBD1. Looked up from germline, CDR1 is SGHRS and CDR2 is YFSETQ. V shed 4 bases, J shed 5 bases, and the junction held 7 bases outside the gene matches. The CDR3 has 14 residues. The CDR3 protein is CASSENRDRDEQYF. CDR3 coding DNA: TGCGCCAGCAGCGAAAACCGGGACAGGGACGAGCAGTACTTC.

V gene TRBV7-6 combines with J gene TRBJ2-1; 10 bases map to TRBD1. CDR3 length equals 16 residues. Germline V gives CDR1 SGHVS, CDR2 FNYEAQ. The ends lost 5 bases at V and 10 bases at J; junction bases unmatched: 14. This chain's CDR3 is CASSARQGAIAEEQFF. Here the CDR3 DNA reads TGTGCCAGCAGCGCTCGACAGGGGGCGATAGCGGAAGAGCAGTTCTTC.

The rearrangement uses TRBV11-2 and TRBJ2-1; D is undetermined. This CDR3 has 13 amino acids. Trimming left V 5 bases short and J 6 bases short, with 11 bases between. CDR1 and CDR2 (germline): SGHAT, FQNNGV. The CDR3 protein is CASSQEPTNEQFF. CDR3 sequence (DNA): TGTGCCAGCAGCCAGGAACCGACCAATGAGCAGTTCTTC.

This clone was counted only a few times. The chain employs TRBV4-1 and TRBJ2-3; no clear D gene. The germline CDR1 and CDR2 sequences are MGHRA and YSYEKL. This CDR3 is built from 14 residues. V dropped 4 bases and J dropped 5 bases, with 13 bases sitting between them. In DNA, the CDR3 is TGCGCCAGCAGCCCCTTCGGTACCCTAGATACGCAGTATTTT. Its translation: CASSPFGTLDTQYF.